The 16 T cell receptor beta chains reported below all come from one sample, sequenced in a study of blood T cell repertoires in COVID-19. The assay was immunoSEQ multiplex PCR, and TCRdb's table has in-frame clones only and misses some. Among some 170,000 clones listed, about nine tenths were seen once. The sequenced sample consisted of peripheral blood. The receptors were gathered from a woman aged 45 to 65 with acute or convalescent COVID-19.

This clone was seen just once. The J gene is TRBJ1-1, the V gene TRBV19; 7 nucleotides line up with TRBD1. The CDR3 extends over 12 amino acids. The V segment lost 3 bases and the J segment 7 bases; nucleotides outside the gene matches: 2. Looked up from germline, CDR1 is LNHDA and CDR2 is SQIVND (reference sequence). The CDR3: CASSIRTGEAFF. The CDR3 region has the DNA TGTGCCAGTAGTATCAGGACAGGTGAAGCTTTCTTT. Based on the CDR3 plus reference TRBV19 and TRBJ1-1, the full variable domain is DGGITQSPKYLFRKEGQNVTLSCEQNLNHDAMYWYRQDPGQGLRLIYYSQIVNDFQKGDIAEGYSVSREKKESFPLTVTSAQKNPTAFYLCASSIRTGEAFFGQGTRLTVV.

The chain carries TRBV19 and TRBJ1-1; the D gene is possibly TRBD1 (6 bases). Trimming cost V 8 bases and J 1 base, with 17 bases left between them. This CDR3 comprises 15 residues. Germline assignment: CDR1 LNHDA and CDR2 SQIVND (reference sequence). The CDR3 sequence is CASQEWGHENTEAFF. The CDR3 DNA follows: TGTGCCAGTCAAGAGTGGGGGCATGAGAACACTGAAGCTTTCTTT.

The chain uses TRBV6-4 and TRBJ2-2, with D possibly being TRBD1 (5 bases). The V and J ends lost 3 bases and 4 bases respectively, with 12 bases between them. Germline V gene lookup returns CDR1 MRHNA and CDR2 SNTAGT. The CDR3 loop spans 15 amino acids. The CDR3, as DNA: TGTGCCAGCAGTGAGGCCCCAGGGCCCACCGGGGAGCTGTTTTTT. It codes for CASSEAPGPTGELFF.

CDR3 in amino acids: CASSPSGTVNYEQYF. DNA for the CDR3: TGCGCCAGCAGTCCTAGTGGGACAGTTAACTACGAGCAGTACTTC. The V gene is TRBV10-1, the J gene TRBJ2-7, with 7 bases fitting TRBD1. Looked up from germline, CDR1 is WNHNN and CDR2 is SYGVQD (reference sequence). V lost 5 bases to trimming and J lost 3 bases; unmatched junction nucleotides: 10. The CDR3 has 15 residues.

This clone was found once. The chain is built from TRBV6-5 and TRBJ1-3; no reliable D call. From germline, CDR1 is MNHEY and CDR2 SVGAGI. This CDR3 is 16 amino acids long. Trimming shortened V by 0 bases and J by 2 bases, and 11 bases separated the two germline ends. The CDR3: CASSYSSPETGNTIYF. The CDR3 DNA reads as TGTGCCAGCAGTTACTCAAGTCCGGAGACTGGAAACACCATATATTTT.

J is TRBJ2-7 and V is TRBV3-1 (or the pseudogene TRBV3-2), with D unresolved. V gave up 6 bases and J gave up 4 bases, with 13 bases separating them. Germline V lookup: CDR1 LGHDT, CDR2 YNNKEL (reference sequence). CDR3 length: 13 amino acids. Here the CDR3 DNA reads TGTGCCAGCAGTTTCGGCCCGGGTTACGAGCAGTACTTC. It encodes CASSFGPGYEQYF.

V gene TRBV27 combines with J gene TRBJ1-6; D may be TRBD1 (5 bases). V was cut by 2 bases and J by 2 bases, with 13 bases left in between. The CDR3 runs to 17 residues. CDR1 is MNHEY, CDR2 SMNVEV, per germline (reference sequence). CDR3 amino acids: CASSLTGAPTYNSPLHF. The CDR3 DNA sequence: TGTGCCAGCAGTTTAACTGGGGCACCGACCTATAATTCACCCCTCCACTTT.

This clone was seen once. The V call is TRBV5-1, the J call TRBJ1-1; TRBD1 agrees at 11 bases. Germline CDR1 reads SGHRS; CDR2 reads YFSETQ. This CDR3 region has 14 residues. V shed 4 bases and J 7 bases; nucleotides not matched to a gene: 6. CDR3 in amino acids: CASSPGQGVREAFF. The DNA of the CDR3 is TGCGCCAGCAGCCCGGGACAGGGGGTACGTGAAGCTTTCTTT.

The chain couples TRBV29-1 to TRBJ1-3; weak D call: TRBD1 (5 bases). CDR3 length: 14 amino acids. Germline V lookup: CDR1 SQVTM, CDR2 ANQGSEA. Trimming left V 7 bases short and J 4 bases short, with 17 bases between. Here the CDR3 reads CSGIPDKGGNTIYF. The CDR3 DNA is TGCAGCGGAATTCCGGATAAGGGGGGAAACACCATATATTTT. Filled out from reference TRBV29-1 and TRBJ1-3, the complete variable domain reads SAVISQKPSRDICQRGTSLTIQCQVDSQVTMMFWYRQQPGQSLTLIATANQGSEATYESGFVIDKFPISRPNLTFSTLTVSNMSPEDSSIYLCSGIPDKGGNTIYFGEGSWLTVV.

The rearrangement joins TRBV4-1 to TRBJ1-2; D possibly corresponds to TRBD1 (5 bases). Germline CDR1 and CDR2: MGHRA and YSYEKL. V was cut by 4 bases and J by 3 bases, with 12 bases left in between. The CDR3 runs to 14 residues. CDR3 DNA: TGCGCCAGCAGCCCCTTGGGGGGACACTATGGCTACACCTTC. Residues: CASSPLGGHYGYTF.

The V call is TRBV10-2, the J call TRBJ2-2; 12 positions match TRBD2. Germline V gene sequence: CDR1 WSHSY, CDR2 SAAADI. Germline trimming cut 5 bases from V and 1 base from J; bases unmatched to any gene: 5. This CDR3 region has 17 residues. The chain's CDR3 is CASSPTTSGGNTGELFF. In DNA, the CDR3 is TGCGCCAGCAGTCCGACGACTAGCGGGGGGAACACCGGGGAGCTGTTTTTT.

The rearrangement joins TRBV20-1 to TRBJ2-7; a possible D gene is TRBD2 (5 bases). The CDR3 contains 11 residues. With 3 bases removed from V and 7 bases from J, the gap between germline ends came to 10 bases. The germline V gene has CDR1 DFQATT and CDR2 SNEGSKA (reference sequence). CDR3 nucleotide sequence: TGCAGTGCTAGCGAGGGTTTAGAGCAGTACTTC. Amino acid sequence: CSASEGLEQYF.

The CDR3, as DNA: TGTGCCAGCACCCAGGCTGGAGGCAACTATGGCTACACCTTC. Its protein is CASTQAGGNYGYTF. V and J are TRBV7-2 and TRBJ1-2; D is undetermined. V lost 7 bases to trimming and J lost 2 bases, with 14 bases between them. The germline gives CDR1 SGHTA, CDR2 FQGNSA. The CDR3 is 14 amino acids. The whole variable domain, remainder taken from reference TRBV7-2 and TRBJ1-2, is GAGVSQSPSNKVTEKGKDVELRCDPISGHTALYWYRQSLGQGLEFLIYFQGNSAPDKSGLPSDRFSAERTGGSVSTLTIQRTQQEDSAVYLCASTQAGGNYGYTFGSGTRLTVV.

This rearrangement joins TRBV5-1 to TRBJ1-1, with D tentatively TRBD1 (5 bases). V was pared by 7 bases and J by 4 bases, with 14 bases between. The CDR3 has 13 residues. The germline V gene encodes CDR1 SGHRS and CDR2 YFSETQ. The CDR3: CASGNQGATEAFF. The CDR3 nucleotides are TGCGCCAGCGGTAATCAGGGCGCCACTGAAGCTTTCTTT.

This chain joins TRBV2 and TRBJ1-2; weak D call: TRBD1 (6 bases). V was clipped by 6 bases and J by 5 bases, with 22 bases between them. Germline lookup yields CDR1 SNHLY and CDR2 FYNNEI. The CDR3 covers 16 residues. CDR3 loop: CASRWTATWGSYGYTF. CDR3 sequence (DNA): TGTGCCAGCAGATGGACAGCTACCTGGGGCTCGTATGGCTACACCTTC.

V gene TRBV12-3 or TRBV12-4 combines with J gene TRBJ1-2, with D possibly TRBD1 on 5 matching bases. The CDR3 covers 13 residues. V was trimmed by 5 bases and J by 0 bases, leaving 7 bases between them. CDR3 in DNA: TGTGCCAGCAGTGAAGGGGCTAACTATGGCTACACCTTC. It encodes CASSEGANYGYTF.